A single sample gave rise to the 26 T cell receptor beta chains below, sequenced in a study of vaccination and CD4 T cells after COVID-19. The treatment was: approximately nine-day PBMC culture with coronavirus spike peptide pools or control peptides (ViraFEST assay). It was before the COVID-19 pandemic (2011-2018) that the unexposed donor's CD4+ T cells were collected. No antigen is known for these receptors. Sequence data for DNA of cultured CD4+ T cells were generated by the Oncomine TCR Beta short-read assay. TCRdb recomputed calls from the PCR reads with MiXCR, one row per CDR3 protein. The repertoire holds 7,000 to 8,500 distinct CDR3 sequences, 35% seen once, with about 26% in the top ten. Input material: CD4+ T cells from blood, cultured in vitro. All receptors derive from a human donor in good health.

This clonotype was recorded only once. The chain employs TRBV7-9 and TRBJ1-1; D ambiguous. Trimming took 5 bases from V and 0 from J, leaving 10 bases between them. In germline, CDR1 is SEHNR, CDR2 FQNEAQ (reference sequence). The CDR3 length is 14 residues. CDR3 nucleotide sequence: TGTGCCAGCAGCCTCCATCAGGTGAACACTGAAGCTTTCTTT. It is translated as CASSLHQVNTEAFF.

The chain uses TRBV6-1 and TRBJ2-3; D gene uncertain. In germline, CDR1 is MNHNS, CDR2 SASEGT. The CDR3 is 14 amino acids. V was cut by 6 bases and J by 0 bases, with 10 bases left in between. CDR3 sequence: CASSRTSSTDTQYF. The CDR3 DNA reads as TGTGCCAGCAGCCGAACATCTAGCACAGATACGCAGTATTTT.

The chain carries TRBV12-3 or TRBV12-4 and TRBJ1-1; 9 bases match TRBD1. The CDR3 runs 14 residues. Losses at the gene ends were 5 bases for V and 1 base for J; bases not matched to a gene: 2. In nucleotides, the CDR3 is TGTGCCAGCAGTATGACAGGGGGGAACACTGAAGCTTTCTTT. Its protein is CASSMTGGNTEAFF.

This chain uses TRBV11-2 with TRBJ1-2; maybe TRBD1 (6 bases). Per the germline V gene, CDR1 is SGHAT and CDR2 is FQNNGV. V lost 5 bases and J 7 bases, leaving 20 bases between the germline ends. The CDR3 extends over 15 amino acids. The CDR3 reads CASSVRTEYRGGYTF. The CDR3 DNA follows: TGTGCCAGCAGCGTAAGGACAGAGTATCGGGGTGGCTACACCTTC.

The CDR3 DNA reads TGTGCCAGCAGTGCGAGAACTGAAGCTTTCTTT. Translating it yields CASSARTEAFF. The chain joins TRBV6-1 to TRBJ1-1; no reliable D call. Germline CDR1 is MNHNS and CDR2 is SASEGT. V was trimmed by 4 bases and J by 5 bases, leaving 5 bases between them. CDR3 length: 11 amino acids.

V and J are TRBV5-6 and TRBJ2-3, with 9 positions matching TRBD2. This CDR3 has 16 residues. Losses at the gene ends were 3 bases for V and 4 bases for J; bases not matched to a gene: 9. Per the germline V gene, CDR1 is SGHDT and CDR2 is YYEEEE. The DNA of the CDR3 is TGTGCCAGCAGCTGGGCTGCGGGGGGGCCGTCAGATACGCAGTATTTT. Amino acid sequence: CASSWAAGGPSDTQYF.

This clonotype was seen only a few times. The chain employs TRBV6-1 and TRBJ1-6, with a tentative D call TRBD1 (5 bases). This CDR3 spans 15 amino acids. Germline V lookup: CDR1 MNHNS, CDR2 SASEGT. Trimming removed 2 bases from V and 9 bases from J, with 14 bases in between. CDR3 sequence: CASSEHGGTSSPLHF. As DNA, the CDR3 is TGTGCCAGCAGTGAACACGGGGGTACTAGTTCACCCCTCCACTTT.

The rearrangement uses TRBV5-4 and TRBJ1-6; D is possibly TRBD1 (5 bases). The CDR3 extends over 15 amino acids. V dropped 0 bases and J dropped 7 bases, with 11 bases sitting between them. Germline loops: CDR1 SGHNT, CDR2 YYREEE (reference sequence). The DNA for the CDR3 is TGTGCCAGCAGCTTGGATCCAGGGTTGAATTCACCCCTCCACTTT. Encoded protein: CASSLDPGLNSPLHF.

The chain couples TRBV19 to TRBJ1-2; 7 bases agree with TRBD1. The CDR3 totals 16 residues. CDR1 LNHDA and CDR2 SQIVND come from the germline V gene (reference sequence). Germline trimming cut 4 bases from V and 5 bases from J; bases unmatched to any gene: 13. The CDR3 is CASSKGNRDSSYGYTF. CDR3 in DNA: TGTGCCAGTAGTAAGGGGAACCGGGACAGTTCGTATGGCTACACCTTC.

This clonotype was detected a few times. The J gene is TRBJ1-2, the V gene TRBV20-1; no firm D call. The CDR3 is 17 residues long. V was trimmed by 6 bases and J by 6 bases, leaving 29 bases between them. Germline CDR1 DFQATT, CDR2 SNEGSKA (reference sequence). CDR3 sequence: CSAEAGKMGELGNGYTF. In nucleotides, the CDR3 is TGCAGTGCAGAAGCGGGGAAAATGGGAGAGTTAGGTAATGGCTACACCTTC.

This clonotype showed up just a few times. The chain links TRBV20-1 to TRBJ1-6; D not certain. The CDR3 length is 16 residues. CDR1 and CDR2 (germline): DFQATT, SNEGSKA (reference sequence). Trimming pared 1 base from V and 0 bases from J, leaving 10 bases between. The CDR3 DNA reads TGCAGTGCTAGAGTTAGCGTCGGCTCCTATAATTCACCCCTCCACTTT. The encoded protein is CSARVSVGSYNSPLHF.

The V and J genes are TRBV7-2 and TRBJ2-6; D might be TRBD1 (6 bases). The V end was cut by 3 bases, the J end by 0 bases, with 6 bases between. Germline V lookup: CDR1 SGHTA, CDR2 FQGNSA. The CDR3 runs 15 residues. In DNA form, the CDR3 reads TGTGCCAGCAGCTTGGACAGCTCTGGGGCCAACGTCCTGACTTTC. Its protein product is CASSLDSSGANVLTF.

This chain uses TRBV19 with TRBJ2-5; TRBD2 aligns across 8 bases. The CDR3 is 14 residues long. The V and J ends lost 6 bases and 1 base, in that order; junction bases with no gene match: 4. CDR1 and CDR2 (germline): LNHDA, SQIVND (reference sequence). CDR3 loop: CASRAGGVQETQYF. The CDR3 coding sequence is TGTGCCAGTAGGGCGGGGGGAGTCCAAGAGACCCAGTACTTC. Full variable domain (rest looked up from reference TRBV19 and TRBJ2-5): DGGITQSPKYLFRKEGQNVTLSCEQNLNHDAMYWYRQDPGQGLRLIYYSQIVNDFQKGDIAEGYSVSREKKESFPLTVTSAQKNPTAFYLCASRAGGVQETQYFGPGTRLLVL.

V usage is TRBV15 and J usage is TRBJ2-2, with D possibly being TRBD2 (7 bases). The germline V and J ends were trimmed by 0 bases and 6 bases, with 14 bases remaining between them. The CDR3 totals 16 residues. Germline CDR1 is LNHNV and CDR2 is YYDKDF (reference sequence). The CDR3 nucleotides are TGTGCCACCAGCAGAGATATAGGGGGGGCGTCCGGGGAGCTGTTTTTT. Residues: CATSRDIGGASGELFF. Supplemented by reference TRBV15 and TRBJ2-2, the full variable domain reads DAMVIQNPRYQVTQFGKPVTLSCSQTLNHNVMYWYQQKSSQAPKLLFHYYDKDFNNEADTPDNFQSRRPNTSFCFLDIRSPGLGDTAMYLCATSRDIGGASGELFFGEGSRLTVL.

This clonotype came up a few times. This chain links TRBV20-1 with TRBJ1-5; 9 positions match TRBD1. Unmatched junction bases numbered 8, after V lost 5 bases and J lost 3 bases. CDR1 is DFQATT, CDR2 SNEGSKA, per germline (reference sequence). This CDR3 comprises 15 residues. The CDR3 here is CSARDREKVNQPQHF. For the CDR3, the DNA is TGCAGTGCTCGGGACAGGGAAAAGGTCAATCAGCCCCAGCATTTT.

This clonotype was recorded only once. The rearrangement uses TRBV2 and TRBJ1-1; no clear D gene. Germline V gives CDR1 SNHLY, CDR2 FYNNEI. The CDR3 loop spans 10 amino acids. V was cut by 7 bases and J by 8 bases, with 8 bases left in between. CDR3 protein: CASTGNEAFF. DNA of the CDR3: TGTGCCAGCACCGGCAACGAAGCTTTCTTT. The full variable domain, completed using reference TRBV2 and TRBJ1-1, is EPEVTQTPSHQVTQMGQEVILRCVPISNHLYFYWYRQILGQKVEFLVSFYNNEISEKSEIFDDQFSVERPDGSNFTLKIRSTKLEDSAMYFCASTGNEAFFGQGTRLTVV.

The gene calls are TRBV7-6 and TRBJ2-7; no clear D gene. The germline V and J ends were trimmed by 5 bases and 0 bases, with 5 bases remaining between them. This CDR3 is 12 amino acids long. Germline CDR1 reads SGHVS; CDR2 reads FNYEAQ. CDR3 in amino acids: CASSPNSYEQYF. The CDR3 region has the DNA TGTGCCAGCAGCCCCAACTCCTACGAGCAGTACTTC.

This chain connects TRBV12-3 or TRBV12-4 to TRBJ1-2; no clear D. V shed 7 bases and J shed 4 bases, with 16 bases lying between them. This CDR3 region has 14 residues. The CDR3 DNA sequence: TGTGCCAGCACCGCCCTCGCGAAGGGCTATGGCTACACCTTC. Its protein product is CASTALAKGYGYTF.

The chain couples TRBV27 to TRBJ1-5; 8 nucleotides line up with TRBD1. Looked up from germline, CDR1 is MNHEY and CDR2 is SMNVEV (reference sequence). CDR3 length equals 15 residues. Trimming removed 5 bases from V and 6 bases from J; junction bases left unmatched: 9. The CDR3 DNA sequence: TGTGCCAGCAGTCAAGGACAGGGAGTGAGTCAGCCCCAGCATTTT. Residues: CASSQGQGVSQPQHF.

The gene calls are TRBV29-1 and TRBJ2-2, with a tentative D call TRBD1 (6 bases). The CDR3 is made up of 13 amino acids. Germline V gene lookup returns CDR1 SQVTM and CDR2 ANQGSEA. V dropped 7 bases and J dropped 5 bases, with 14 bases sitting between them. In nucleotides, the CDR3 is TGCAGCGCTAATCGCAGGGGAACCGGGGAGCTGTTTTTT. This encodes CSANRRGTGELFF.

This chain uses TRBV7-9 with TRBJ2-7; 8 nucleotides agree with TRBD1. The CDR3 consists of 14 residues. Germline V CDR1 and CDR2: SEHNR, FQNEAQ (reference sequence). The ends lost 5 bases at V and 2 bases at J; junction bases unmatched: 5. The CDR3 DNA reads as TGTGCCAGCAGCCCAGGGGGCACAGCCTACGAGCAGTACTTC. It translates to CASSPGGTAYEQYF.

The J gene is TRBJ2-5, the V gene TRBV29-1, with D possibly TRBD2 on 5 matching bases. The CDR3 runs 12 residues. Germline values: CDR1 SQVTM, CDR2 ANQGSEA. Trimming removed 5 bases from V and 5 bases from J, with 12 bases in between. CDR3 sequence: CSVRFPGETQYF. CDR3 in DNA: TGCAGCGTTCGTTTTCCGGGGGAGACCCAGTACTTC.

The chain links TRBV25-1 to TRBJ1-1, with unresolved D. With 3 bases removed from V and 1 base from J, the gap between germline ends came to 12 bases. CDR3 length: 15 residues. Looked up from germline, CDR1 is MGHDK and CDR2 is SYGVNS. In nucleotides, the CDR3 is TGTGCCAGCAGTGACCCTACAAGCTCGAACACTGAAGCTTTCTTT. It encodes CASSDPTSSNTEAFF.

The J gene is TRBJ1-1, the V gene TRBV6-1; the D is unclear. V was pared by 8 bases and J by 1 base, with 14 bases between. The length of the CDR3 is 14 residues. Per the germline V gene, CDR1 is MNHNS and CDR2 is SASEGT. The CDR3 loop reads CASHRKKENTEAFF. CDR3 nucleotides: TGTGCCAGCCACCGAAAGAAGGAGAACACTGAAGCTTTCTTT.

This clonotype showed up just once. The chain recombines TRBV6-1 with TRBJ2-3, with TRBD1 as a possible D gene (5 bases). The ends were cut back, 0 bases at V and 5 bases at J, with 18 bases in the middle. The CDR3 is 17 residues long. Germline V gene data show CDR1 as MNHNS and CDR2 as SASEGT. The CDR3 DNA reads as TGTGCCAGCAGTGAAGCGCTTCGGCAGGGTGGTGGAGATACGCAGTATTTT. Translated, it gives CASSEALRQGGGDTQYF.

The chain carries TRBV12-3 or TRBV12-4 and TRBJ2-7; D not certain. Trimming left V 6 bases short and J 2 bases short, with 11 bases between. The CDR3 length is 13 residues. CDR3 residues: CASSPTTTYEQYF. Here the CDR3 DNA reads TGTGCCAGCAGCCCCACGACGACCTACGAGCAGTACTTC.